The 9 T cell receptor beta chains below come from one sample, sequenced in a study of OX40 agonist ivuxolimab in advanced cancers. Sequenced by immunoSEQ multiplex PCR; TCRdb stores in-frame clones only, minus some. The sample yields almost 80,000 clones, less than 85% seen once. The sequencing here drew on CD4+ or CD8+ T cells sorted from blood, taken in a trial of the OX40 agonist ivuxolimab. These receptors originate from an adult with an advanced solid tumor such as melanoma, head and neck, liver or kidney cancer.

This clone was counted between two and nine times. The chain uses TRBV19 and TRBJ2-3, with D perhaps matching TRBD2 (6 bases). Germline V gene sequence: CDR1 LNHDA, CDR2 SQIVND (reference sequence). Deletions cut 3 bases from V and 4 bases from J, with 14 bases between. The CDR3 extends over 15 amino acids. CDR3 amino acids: CASSIWLGSPDTQYF. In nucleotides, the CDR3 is TGTGCCAGTAGTATTTGGCTCGGGAGCCCAGATACGCAGTATTTT.

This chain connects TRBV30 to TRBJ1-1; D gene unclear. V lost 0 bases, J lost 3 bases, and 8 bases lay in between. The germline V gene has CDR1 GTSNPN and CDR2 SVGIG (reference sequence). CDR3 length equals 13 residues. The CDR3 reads CAWSVRPDTEAFF. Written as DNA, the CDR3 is TGTGCCTGGAGTGTACGGCCTGACACTGAAGCTTTCTTT. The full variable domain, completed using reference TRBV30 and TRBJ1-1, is SQTIHQWPATLVQPVGSPLSLECTVEGTSNPNLYWYRQAAGRGLQLLFYSVGIGQISSEVPQNLSASRPQDRQFILSSKKLLLSDSGFYLCAWSVRPDTEAFFGQGTRLTVV.

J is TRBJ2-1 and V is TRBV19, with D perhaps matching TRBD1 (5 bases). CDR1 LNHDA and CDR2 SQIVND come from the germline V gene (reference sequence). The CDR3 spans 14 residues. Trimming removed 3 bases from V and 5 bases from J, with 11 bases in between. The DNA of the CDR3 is TGTGCCAGTAGTATTCAGGGTCCGGACAATGAGCAGTTCTTC. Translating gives CASSIQGPDNEQFF.

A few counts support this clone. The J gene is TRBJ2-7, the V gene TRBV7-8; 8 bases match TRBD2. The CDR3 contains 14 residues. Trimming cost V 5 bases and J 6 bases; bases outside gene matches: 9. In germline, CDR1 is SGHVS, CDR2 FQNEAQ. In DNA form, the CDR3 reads TGTGCCAGCAGCCCAGGGACTAGTAGTGGCGAGCAGTACTTC. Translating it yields CASSPGTSSGEQYF.

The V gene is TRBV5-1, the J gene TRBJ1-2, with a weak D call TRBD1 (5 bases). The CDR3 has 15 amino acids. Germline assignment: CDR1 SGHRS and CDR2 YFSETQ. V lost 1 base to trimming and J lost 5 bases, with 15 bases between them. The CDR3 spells CASSLYEGTLYGYTF. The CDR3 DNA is TGCGCCAGCAGCTTGTATGAGGGGACCCTGTATGGCTACACCTTC.

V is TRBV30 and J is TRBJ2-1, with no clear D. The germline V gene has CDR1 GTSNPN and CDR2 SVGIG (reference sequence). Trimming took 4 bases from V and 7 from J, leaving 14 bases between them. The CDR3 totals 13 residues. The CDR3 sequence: CAWNTGLGNEQFF. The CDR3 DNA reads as TGTGCCTGGAATACCGGGCTCGGGAATGAGCAGTTCTTC.

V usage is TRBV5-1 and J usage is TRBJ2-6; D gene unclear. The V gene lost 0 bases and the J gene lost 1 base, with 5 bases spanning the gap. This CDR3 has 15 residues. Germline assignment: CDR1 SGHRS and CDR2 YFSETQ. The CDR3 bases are TGCGCCAGCAGCTTGGATGGGTCTGGGGCCAACGTCCTGACTTTC. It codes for CASSLDGSGANVLTF.

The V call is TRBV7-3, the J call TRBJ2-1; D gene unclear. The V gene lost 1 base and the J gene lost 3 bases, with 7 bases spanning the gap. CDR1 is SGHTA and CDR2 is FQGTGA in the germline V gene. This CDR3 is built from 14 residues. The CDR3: CASSLNSLYNEQFF. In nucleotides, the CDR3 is TGTGCCAGCAGCTTAAACTCCCTCTACAATGAGCAGTTCTTC.

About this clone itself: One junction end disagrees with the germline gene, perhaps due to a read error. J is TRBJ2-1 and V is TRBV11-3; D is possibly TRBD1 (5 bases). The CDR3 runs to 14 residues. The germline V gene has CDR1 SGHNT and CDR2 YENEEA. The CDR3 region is CASSLGTMYNGQFF. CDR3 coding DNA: TGTGCCAGCAGCTTAGGGACAATGTACAATGGGCAGTTCTTC.